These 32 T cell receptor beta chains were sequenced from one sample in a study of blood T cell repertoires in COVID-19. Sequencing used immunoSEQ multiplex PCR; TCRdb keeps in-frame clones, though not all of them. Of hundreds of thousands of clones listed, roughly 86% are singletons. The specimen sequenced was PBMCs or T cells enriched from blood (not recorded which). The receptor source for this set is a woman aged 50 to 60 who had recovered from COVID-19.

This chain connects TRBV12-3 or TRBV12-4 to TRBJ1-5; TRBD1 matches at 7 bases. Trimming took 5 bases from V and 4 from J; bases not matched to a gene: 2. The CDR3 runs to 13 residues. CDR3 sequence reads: CASSRDSNQPQHF. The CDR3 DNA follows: TGTGCCAGCAGTCGGGACAGTAATCAGCCCCAGCATTTT.

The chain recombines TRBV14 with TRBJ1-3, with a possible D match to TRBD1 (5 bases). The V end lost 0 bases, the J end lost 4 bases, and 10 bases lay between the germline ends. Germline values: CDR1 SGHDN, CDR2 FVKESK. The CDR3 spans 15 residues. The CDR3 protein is CASSQEQGSGNTIYF. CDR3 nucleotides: TGTGCCAGCAGCCAAGAGCAGGGATCCGGAAACACCATATATTTT.

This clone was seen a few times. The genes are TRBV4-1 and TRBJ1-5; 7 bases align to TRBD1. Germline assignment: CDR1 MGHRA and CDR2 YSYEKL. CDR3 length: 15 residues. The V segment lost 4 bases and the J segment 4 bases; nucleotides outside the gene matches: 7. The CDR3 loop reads CASSRSRDRNQPQHF. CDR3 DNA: TGCGCCAGCAGCCGGAGCCGGGACAGAAATCAGCCCCAGCATTTT.

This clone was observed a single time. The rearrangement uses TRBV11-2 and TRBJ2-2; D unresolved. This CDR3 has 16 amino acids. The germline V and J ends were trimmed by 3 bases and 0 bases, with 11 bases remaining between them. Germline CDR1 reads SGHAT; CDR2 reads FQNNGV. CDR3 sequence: CASSFTHSTNTGELFF. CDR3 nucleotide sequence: TGTGCCAGCAGCTTTACGCACTCCACGAACACCGGGGAGCTGTTTTTT.

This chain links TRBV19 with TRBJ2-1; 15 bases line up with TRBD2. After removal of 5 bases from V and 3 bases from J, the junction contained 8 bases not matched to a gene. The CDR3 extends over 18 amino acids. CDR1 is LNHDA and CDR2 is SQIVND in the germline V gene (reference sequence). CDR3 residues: CASSPGLAGGRIYNEQFF. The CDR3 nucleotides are TGTGCCAGTAGTCCAGGACTAGCGGGAGGGCGTATCTACAATGAGCAGTTCTTC.

CDR3 residues: CASSIEGPGKRYEQYF. In nucleotides, the CDR3 is TGTGCCAGTAGTATAGAGGGTCCCGGGAAGCGCTACGAGCAGTACTTC. J is TRBJ2-7 and V is TRBV19; D may be TRBD2 (5 bases). From germline, CDR1 is LNHDA and CDR2 SQIVND (reference sequence). The CDR3 is 16 residues long. V lost 0 bases to trimming and J lost 3 bases, with 15 bases between them.

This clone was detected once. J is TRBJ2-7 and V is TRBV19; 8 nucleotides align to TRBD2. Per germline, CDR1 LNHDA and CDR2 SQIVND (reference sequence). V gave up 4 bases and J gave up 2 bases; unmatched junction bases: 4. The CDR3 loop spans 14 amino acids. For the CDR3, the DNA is TGTGCCAGTAGTAGCACGGGAGGGACCTACGAGCAGTACTTC. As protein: CASSSTGGTYEQYF.

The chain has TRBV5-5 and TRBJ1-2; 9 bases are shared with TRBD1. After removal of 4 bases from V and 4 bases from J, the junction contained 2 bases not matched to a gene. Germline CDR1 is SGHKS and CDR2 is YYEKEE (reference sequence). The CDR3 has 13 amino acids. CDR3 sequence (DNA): TGTGCCAGCAGCCCGGGACAGGGCTATGGCTACACCTTC. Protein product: CASSPGQGYGYTF.

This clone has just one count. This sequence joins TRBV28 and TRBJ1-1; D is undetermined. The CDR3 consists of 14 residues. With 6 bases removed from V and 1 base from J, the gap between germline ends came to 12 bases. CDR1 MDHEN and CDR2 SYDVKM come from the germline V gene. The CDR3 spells CASSGRAWNTEAFF. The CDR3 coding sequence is TGTGCCAGCAGCGGGCGGGCGTGGAACACTGAAGCTTTCTTT.

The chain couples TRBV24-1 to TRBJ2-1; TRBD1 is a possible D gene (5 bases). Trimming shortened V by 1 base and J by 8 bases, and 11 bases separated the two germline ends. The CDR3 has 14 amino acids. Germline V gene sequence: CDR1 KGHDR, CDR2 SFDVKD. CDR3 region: CATSDFRGKDEQFF. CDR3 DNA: TGTGCCACCAGTGATTTTAGGGGAAAGGATGAGCAGTTCTTC.

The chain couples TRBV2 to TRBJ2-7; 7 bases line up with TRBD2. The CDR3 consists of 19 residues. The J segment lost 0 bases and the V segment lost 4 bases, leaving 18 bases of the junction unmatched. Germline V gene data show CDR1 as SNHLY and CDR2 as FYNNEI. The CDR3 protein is CASSAGVGLAVLSSYEQYF. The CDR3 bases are TGTGCCAGCAGTGCCGGGGTAGGGCTAGCGGTCCTTAGCTCCTACGAGCAGTACTTC.

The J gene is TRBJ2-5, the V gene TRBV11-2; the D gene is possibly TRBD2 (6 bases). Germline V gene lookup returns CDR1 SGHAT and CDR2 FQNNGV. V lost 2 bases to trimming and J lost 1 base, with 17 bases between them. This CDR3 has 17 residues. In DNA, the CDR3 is TGTGCCAGCAGCTTAAACTCGCCGGGTAGCGGCCAAGAGACCCAGTACTTC. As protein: CASSLNSPGSGQETQYF. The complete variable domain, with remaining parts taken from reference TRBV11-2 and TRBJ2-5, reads EAGVAQSPRYKIIEKRQSVAFWCNPISGHATLYWYQQILGQGPKLLIQFQNNGVVDDSQLPKDRFSAERLKGVDSTLKIQPAKLEDSAVYLCASSLNSPGSGQETQYFGPGTRLLVL.

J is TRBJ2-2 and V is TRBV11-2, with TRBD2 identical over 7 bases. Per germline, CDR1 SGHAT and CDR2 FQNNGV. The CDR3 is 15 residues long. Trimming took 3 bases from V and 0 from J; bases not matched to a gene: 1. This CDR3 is CASSLTSTNTGELFF. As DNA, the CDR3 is TGTGCCAGCAGCTTGACTAGCACGAACACCGGGGAGCTGTTTTTT.

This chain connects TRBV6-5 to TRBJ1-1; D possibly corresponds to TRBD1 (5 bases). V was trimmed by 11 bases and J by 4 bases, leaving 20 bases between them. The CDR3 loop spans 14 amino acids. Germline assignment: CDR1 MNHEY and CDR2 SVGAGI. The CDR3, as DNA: TGTGCCGTATCAACCGGCAGGGAGGGCACTGAAGCTTTCTTT. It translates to CAVSTGREGTEAFF.

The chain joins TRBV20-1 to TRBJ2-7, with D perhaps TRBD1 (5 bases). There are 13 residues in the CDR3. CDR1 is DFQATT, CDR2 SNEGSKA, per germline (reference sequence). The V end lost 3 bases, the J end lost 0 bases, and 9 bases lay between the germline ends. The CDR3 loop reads CSASEDTSYEQYF. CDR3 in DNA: TGCAGTGCTAGTGAGGACACCTCCTACGAGCAGTACTTC.

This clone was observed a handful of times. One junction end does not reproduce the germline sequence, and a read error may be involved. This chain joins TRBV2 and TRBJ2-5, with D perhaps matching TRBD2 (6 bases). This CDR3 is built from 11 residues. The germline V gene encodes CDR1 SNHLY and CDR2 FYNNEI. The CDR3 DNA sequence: TGTGCCAGCTGTGACGGGGGGACCCAGTACTTC. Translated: CASCDGGTQYF.

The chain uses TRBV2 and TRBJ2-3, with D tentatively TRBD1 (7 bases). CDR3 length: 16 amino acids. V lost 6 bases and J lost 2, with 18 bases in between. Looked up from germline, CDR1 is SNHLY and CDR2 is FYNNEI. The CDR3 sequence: CASRPPGGSITDTQYF. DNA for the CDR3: TGTGCCAGCAGACCGCCAGGGGGGAGTATCACAGATACGCAGTATTTT.

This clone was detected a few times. The CDR3: CASSEWMGQGAYEQYF. As DNA, the CDR3 is TGTGCCAGCAGTGAATGGATGGGGCAGGGGGCCTACGAGCAGTACTTC. V gene TRBV2 combines with J gene TRBJ2-7; 7 nucleotides align to TRBD1. V lost 2 bases and J lost 2; bases outside the gene matches: 9. In germline, CDR1 is SNHLY, CDR2 FYNNEI. CDR3 length: 16 amino acids.

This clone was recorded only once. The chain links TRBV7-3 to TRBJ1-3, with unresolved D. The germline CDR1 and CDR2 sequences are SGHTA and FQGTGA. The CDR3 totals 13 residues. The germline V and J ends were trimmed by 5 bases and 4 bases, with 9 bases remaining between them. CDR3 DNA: TGTGCCAGCAGCGCGGGTGGCGGAAACACCATATATTTT. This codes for CASSAGGGNTIYF.

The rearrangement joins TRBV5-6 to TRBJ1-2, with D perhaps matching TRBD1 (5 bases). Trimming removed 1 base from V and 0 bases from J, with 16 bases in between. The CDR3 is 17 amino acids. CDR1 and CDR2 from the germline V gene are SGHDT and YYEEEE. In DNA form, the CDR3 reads TGTGCCAGCAGCTTGTGGTTTAGGGGAAGGGCTAACTATGGCTACACCTTC. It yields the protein CASSLWFRGRANYGYTF.

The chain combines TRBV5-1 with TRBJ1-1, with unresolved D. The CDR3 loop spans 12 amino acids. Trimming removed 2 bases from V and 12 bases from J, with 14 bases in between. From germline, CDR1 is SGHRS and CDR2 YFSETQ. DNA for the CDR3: TGCGCCAGCAGCTTAGACGGGAGGGAAACTTTCTTT. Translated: CASSLDGRETFF.

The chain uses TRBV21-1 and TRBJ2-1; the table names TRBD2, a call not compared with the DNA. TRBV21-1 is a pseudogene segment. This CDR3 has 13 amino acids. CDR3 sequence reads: CASSKVSYNEQFF. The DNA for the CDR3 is TGTGCCAGCAGCAAAGTATCCTACAATGAGCAGTTCTTC.

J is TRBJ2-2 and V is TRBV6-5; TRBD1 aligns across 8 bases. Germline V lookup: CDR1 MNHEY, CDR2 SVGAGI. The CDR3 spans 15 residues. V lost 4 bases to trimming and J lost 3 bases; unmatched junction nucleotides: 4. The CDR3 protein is CASSSGTGDTGELFF. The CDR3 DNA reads TGTGCCAGCAGTTCCGGGACAGGTGACACCGGGGAGCTGTTTTTT.

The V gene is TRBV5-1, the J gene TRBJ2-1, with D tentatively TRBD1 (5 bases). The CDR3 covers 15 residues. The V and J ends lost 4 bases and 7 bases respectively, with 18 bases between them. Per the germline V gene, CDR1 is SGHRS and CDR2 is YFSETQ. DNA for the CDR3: TGCGCCAGCAGCCTCCGGACGGACACCCTAAATGAGCAGTTCTTC. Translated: CASSLRTDTLNEQFF.

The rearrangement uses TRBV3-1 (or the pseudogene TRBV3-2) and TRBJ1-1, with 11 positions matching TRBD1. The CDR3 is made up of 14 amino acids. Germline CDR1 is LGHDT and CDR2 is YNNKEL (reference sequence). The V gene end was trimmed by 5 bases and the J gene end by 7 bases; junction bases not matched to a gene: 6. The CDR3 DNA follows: TGTGCCAGCAGCTTTGGGACAGGGGGAAATGAAGCTTTCTTT. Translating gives CASSFGTGGNEAFF.

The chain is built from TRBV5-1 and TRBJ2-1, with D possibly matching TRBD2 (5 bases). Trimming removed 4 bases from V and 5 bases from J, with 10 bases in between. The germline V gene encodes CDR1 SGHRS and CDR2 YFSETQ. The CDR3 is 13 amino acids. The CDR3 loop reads CASSPGWNNEQFF. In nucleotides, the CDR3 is TGCGCCAGCAGCCCGGGGTGGAACAATGAGCAGTTCTTC.

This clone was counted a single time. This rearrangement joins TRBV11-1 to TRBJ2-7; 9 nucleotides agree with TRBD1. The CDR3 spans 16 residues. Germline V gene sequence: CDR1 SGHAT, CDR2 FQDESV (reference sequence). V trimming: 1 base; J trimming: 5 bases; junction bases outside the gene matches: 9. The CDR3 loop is CASSLVGTGISNEQYF. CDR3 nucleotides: TGTGCCAGCAGCTTAGTCGGGACAGGGATCAGCAACGAGCAGTACTTC. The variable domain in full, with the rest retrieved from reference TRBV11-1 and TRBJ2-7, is EAEVAQSPRYKITEKSQAVAFWCDPISGHATLYWYRQILGQGPELLVQFQDESVVDDSQLPKDRFSAERLKGVDSTLKIQPAELGDSAMYLCASSLVGTGISNEQYFGPGTRLTVT.

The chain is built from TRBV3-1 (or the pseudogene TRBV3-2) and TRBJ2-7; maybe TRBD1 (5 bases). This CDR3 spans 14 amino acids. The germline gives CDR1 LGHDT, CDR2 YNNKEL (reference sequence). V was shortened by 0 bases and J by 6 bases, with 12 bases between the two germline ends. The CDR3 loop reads CASSQDQTGREQYF. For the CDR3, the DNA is TGTGCCAGCAGCCAAGATCAAACAGGCCGCGAGCAGTACTTC.

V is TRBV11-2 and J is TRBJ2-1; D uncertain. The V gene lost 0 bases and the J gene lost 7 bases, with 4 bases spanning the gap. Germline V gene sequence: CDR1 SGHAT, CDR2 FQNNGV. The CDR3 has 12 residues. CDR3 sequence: CASSLDSNEQFF. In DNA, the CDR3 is TGTGCCAGCAGCTTAGATTCAAATGAGCAGTTCTTC.

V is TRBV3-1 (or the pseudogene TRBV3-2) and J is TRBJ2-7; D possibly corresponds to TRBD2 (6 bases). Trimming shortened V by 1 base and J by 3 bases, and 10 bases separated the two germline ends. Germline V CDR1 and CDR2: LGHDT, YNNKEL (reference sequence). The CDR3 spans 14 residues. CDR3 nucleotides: TGTGCCAGCAGCCAAGCCTGGGACTTCTACGAGCAGTACTTC. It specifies CASSQAWDFYEQYF.

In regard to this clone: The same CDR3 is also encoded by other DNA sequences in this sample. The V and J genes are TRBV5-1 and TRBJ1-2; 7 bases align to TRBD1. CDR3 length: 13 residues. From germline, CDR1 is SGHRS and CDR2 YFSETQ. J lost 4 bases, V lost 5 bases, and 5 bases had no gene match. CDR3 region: CASSPGQSYGYTF. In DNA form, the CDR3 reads TGCGCCAGCAGTCCGGGACAGTCCTATGGCTACACCTTC.

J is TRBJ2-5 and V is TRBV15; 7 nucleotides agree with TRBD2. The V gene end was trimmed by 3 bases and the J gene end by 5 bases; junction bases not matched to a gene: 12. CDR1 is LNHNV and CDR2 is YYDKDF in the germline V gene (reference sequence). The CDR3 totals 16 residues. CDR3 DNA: TGTGCCACCAGCAGGGATTCCCGGGGGGATCCGGAGACCCAGTACTTC. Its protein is CATSRDSRGDPETQYF.